The clone carrying this TCR beta chain was found many times. Antigen specificity is unknown. Specified time point: pre-sensitization, week 0. Treatment reported: therapeutic diphenylcyclopropenone sensitization with weekly scalp DPC. The data originate from a study of human T cells and chemical hapten exposure. Study-level results: Relative to control repertoires, expanded TCRs gave rise to significantly more large CDR3 similarity clusters.

V gave up 0 bases and J gave up 3 bases, with 15 bases separating them. CDR1 and CDR2 from the germline V gene are SGHRS and YFSETQ. CDR3 length: 16 residues. TCRdb reprocessed the RACE reads via MiXCR and lists one record per CDR3 protein. The sample has under 400,000 distinct CDR3 sequences; approximately 5.1% are singletons. The material sequenced was whole blood, taken in connection with sensitization to the hapten diphenylcyclopropenone (DPC). The chain uses TRBV5-1 and TRBJ1-1, with D tentatively TRBD1 (6 bases). The receptor was isolated from a woman aged 45-60 years with alopecia areata. Some clones in this sample may be carry-over from other donors' samples. CDR3 sequence: CASSLAGGAQDTEAFF. CDR3 DNA: TGCGCCAGCAGCTTGGCCGGGGGGGCGCAGGACACTGAAGCTTTCTTT. The full variable domain, with the rest looked up from reference TRBV5-1 and TRBJ1-1, is KAGVTQTPRYLIKTRGQQVTLSCSPISGHRSVSWYQQTPGQGLQFLFEYFSETQRNKGNFPGRFSGRQFSNSRSEMNVSTLELGDSALYLCASSLAGGAQDTEAFFGQGTRLTVV.